These 11 T cell receptor beta chains came from one sample sequenced in a study of CD8+ T cells in alopecia areata. Once RNA had been extracted, it was reverse transcribed into cDNA to act as the sequencing template. Data came from immunoSEQ multiplex PCR; TCRdb stores just in-frame clones and leaves some out. The sample gives roughly 150,000 clones, around half of which show up once; just under 20% is in the top ten. The input for sequencing was CD8+ T cells sorted from blood, taken at week 0. These receptors all stem from a human donor with alopecia areata.

For the CDR3, the DNA is TGCGCCAGACTAACCCCAGGGAGAACGGAGCAGTTCTTC. Amino acid sequence: CARLTPGRTEQFF. V gene TRBV5-1 combines with J gene TRBJ2-1; the D call may be TRBD1 or TRBD2 (5 bases each). The germline CDR1 and CDR2 sequences are SGHRS and YFSETQ. The ends were cut back, 8 bases at V and 10 bases at J, with 19 bases in the middle. The CDR3 covers 13 residues. The whole variable domain, filled in from reference TRBV5-1 and TRBJ2-1, reads KAGVTQTPRYLIKTRGQQVTLSCSPISGHRSVSWYQQTPGQGLQFLFEYFSETQRNKGNFPGRFSGRQFSNSRSEMNVSTLELGDSALYLCARLTPGRTEQFFGPGTRLTVL.

This chain links TRBV12-5 with TRBJ2-5; D possibly uses TRBD1 or TRBD2 (5 bases each). Trimming took off 7 bases at V and 2 bases at J, with 17 bases between the two ends. Germline V gene lookup returns CDR1 LGHNT and CDR2 FRNRAP. The CDR3 runs to 15 residues. The CDR3 coding sequence is TGTGCTAGTGCTGAATCCGGGACGGCTCAAGAGACCCAGTACTTC. This sequence encodes CASAESGTAQETQYF.

This chain joins TRBV19 and TRBJ1-5; TRBD1 is a possible D gene (6 bases). Germline assignment: CDR1 LNHDA and CDR2 SQIVND (reference sequence). This CDR3 region has 15 residues. The V gene lost 2 bases and the J gene lost 5 bases, with 13 bases spanning the gap. This CDR3 reads CASSITGARDQPQHF. The CDR3, as DNA: TGTGCCAGTAGTATAACGGGGGCTAGAGATCAGCCCCAGCATTTT.

This clone was seen a handful of times. The rearrangement links TRBV19 to TRBJ2-3, with D tentatively TRBD2 (6 bases). Germline assignment: CDR1 LNHDA and CDR2 SQIVND (reference sequence). This CDR3 contains 13 residues. The V gene lost 7 bases and the J gene lost 0 bases, with 8 bases spanning the gap. The CDR3 loop is CASTAGSTDTQYF. The CDR3 region has the DNA TGTGCCAGTACGGCGGGGAGCACAGATACGCAGTATTTT.

This clone came up once. The rearrangement links TRBV29-1 to TRBJ1-1, with a tentative D call TRBD1 (5 bases). V lost 5 bases to trimming and J lost 2 bases, with 21 bases between them. Germline V lookup: CDR1 SQVTM, CDR2 ANQGSEA. This CDR3 contains 16 residues. DNA of the CDR3: TGCAGCGTTTCCGGGACCCCGCGGGGAGGAAACACTGAAGCTTTCTTT. Amino acid sequence: CSVSGTPRGGNTEAFF.

This clone appeared a few times. The chain has TRBV14 and TRBJ2-3; 7 bases align to TRBD2. The CDR3 covers 16 residues. Trimming at V came to 1 base and at J to 3 bases, leaving 7 bases not matched to a gene. The germline V gene has CDR1 SGHDN and CDR2 FVKESK. The CDR3 loop is CASSQVGLEVTDTQYF. The CDR3 DNA follows: TGTGCCAGCAGCCAAGTAGGACTAGAGGTGACAGATACGCAGTATTTT.

Only one count was recorded for this clone. This chain joins TRBV29-1 and TRBJ2-7, with TRBD2 matching 7 bases. V lost 0 bases to trimming and J lost 3 bases; unmatched junction nucleotides: 2. Per germline, CDR1 SQVTM and CDR2 ANQGSEA. This CDR3 contains 13 residues. The CDR3 DNA is TGCAGCGTTGAAGAGGGCGGGGGCTACGAGCAGTACTTC. Translating gives CSVEEGGGYEQYF.

The genes are TRBV7-3 and TRBJ2-1; D is perhaps TRBD1 (6 bases). CDR3 length: 14 amino acids. Germline V gene data show CDR1 as SGHTA and CDR2 as FQGTGA. Trimming cost V 6 bases and J 0 bases, with 9 bases left between them. In nucleotides, the CDR3 is TGTGCCAGCAGTTGGACAGCCTCCTACAATGAGCAGTTCTTC. Protein: CASSWTASYNEQFF.

The V gene is TRBV29-1, the J gene TRBJ1-2, with D perhaps matching TRBD1 (5 bases). The CDR3 runs to 11 residues. V dropped 7 bases and J dropped 4 bases, with 10 bases sitting between them. Germline loops: CDR1 SQVTM, CDR2 ANQGSEA. CDR3 sequence: CSGRDRYGYTF. CDR3 coding DNA: TGCAGCGGCCGGGACCGCTATGGCTACACCTTC.

In this sample, this clone turned up a few times. The chain joins TRBV7-9 to TRBJ2-3; 7 bases line up with TRBD1. V was pared by 4 bases and J by 2 bases, with 12 bases of the junction left unmatched. Germline values: CDR1 SEHNR, CDR2 FQNEAQ (reference sequence). The CDR3 spans 17 residues. The CDR3 protein is CASSYAGGDSITDTQYF. CDR3 bases: TGTGCCAGCAGCTATGCAGGTGGGGACAGTATCACAGATACGCAGTATTTT.

The chain couples TRBV29-1 to TRBJ2-1, with D perhaps matching TRBD2 (7 bases). This CDR3 has 12 residues. Per germline, CDR1 SQVTM and CDR2 ANQGSEA. V lost 2 bases and J 11 bases, leaving 13 bases between the germline ends. CDR3 residues: CSVEKGEGQQFF. DNA of the CDR3: TGCAGCGTTGAAAAGGGGGAGGGCCAGCAGTTCTTC.